At least ten counts were recorded for the clone carrying this T cell receptor beta chain. The CDR3 length is 13 residues. CDR1 and CDR2 (germline): DFQATT, SNEGSKA (reference sequence). Losses at the gene ends were 6 bases for V and 6 bases for J; bases not matched to a gene: 5. This specimen belongs to a study of T cells after yellow fever vaccination. Whole-study findings and limits: A weaker but faster secondary response was observed, peaking on day 5 versus 15.

TCRdb redid the calling of the 5' RACE reads with MiXCR, one entry per CDR3 protein. The data show tens of thousands of distinct CDR3 sequences, 5% to 6% seen once. This specimen was PBMCs, either bulk or a sorted T-cell subset (CD4+, CD8+, memory, or dextramer-sorted; not recorded which), taken 15 days after the yellow fever booster vaccination. The V gene is TRBV20-1, the J gene TRBJ2-1, with 10 bases fitting TRBD2. This TCR derives from a man aged 25 to 40 who received the YFV17D yellow fever vaccine. The CDR3 sequence is CSAKLAGINEQFF. Written as DNA, the CDR3 is TGCAGTGCCAAACTAGCGGGGATCAATGAGCAGTTCTTC.